This paragraph covers one T cell receptor (beta chain) sequence. Its recognized antigen is unknown. No clone much larger than this one lies a single base away; base qualities are absent. This entry is derived from a study of control samples from healthy donors and cancer patients (dated by TCRdb to the early 2020s). Library method: the immunoSEQ multiplex PCR assay. This immuneACCESS table, as held by TCRdb, lists in-frame sequences with V and J called but not all clones. Of the missing ones, under half trace to an unresolved V gene in checked studies; the others have no known cause. The sample table lists roughly 100,000 clones, 83% of them with a count of one. The top ten clones comprise about 12% of the sample. This TCR came from a woman aged 50 to 65 in good health. The sequenced material came from blood.

In nucleotide form, the sequence is TGTGCCAGCAGCTCCAGACCACCGGGTGCAACTAATGAAAAACTGTTTTTT. It is translated as CASSSRPPGATNEKLFF. The chain employs TRBV11-3 and TRBJ1-4, with an unclear D gene assignment. The germline V gene gives CDR1 as SGHNT and CDR2 as YENEEA. The CDR3 starts with the cysteine, ends with the phenylalanine, and has 17 residues. The sequence is cut down to CDR3 DNA, 51 bases in frame from base 1. At the junction V is shortened by 4 bases and J by 0 bases, with 15 bases in between.